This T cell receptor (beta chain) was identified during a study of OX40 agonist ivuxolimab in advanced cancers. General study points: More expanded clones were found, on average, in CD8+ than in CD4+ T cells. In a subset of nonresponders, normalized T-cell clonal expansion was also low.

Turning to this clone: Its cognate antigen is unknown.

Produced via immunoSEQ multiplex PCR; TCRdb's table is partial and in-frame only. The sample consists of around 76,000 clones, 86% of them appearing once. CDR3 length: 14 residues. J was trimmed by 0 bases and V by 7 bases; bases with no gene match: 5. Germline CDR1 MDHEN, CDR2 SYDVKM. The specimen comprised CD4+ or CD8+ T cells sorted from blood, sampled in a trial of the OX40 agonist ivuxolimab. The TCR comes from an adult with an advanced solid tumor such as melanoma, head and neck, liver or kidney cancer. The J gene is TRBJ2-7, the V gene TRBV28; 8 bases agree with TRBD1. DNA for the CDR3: TGTGCCAGCATCGGACAGGGCATCTCCTACGAGCAGTACTTC. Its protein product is CASIGQGISYEQYF.